The 23 T cell receptor beta chains below were found in one sample sequenced in a study of blood T cell repertoires in COVID-19. TCRdb keeps only in-frame clones here, not all; method: immunoSEQ multiplex PCR. The sample lists about 300,000 clones; roughly 90% were seen once. Sequencing used peripheral blood. The receptors stem from a young man who had recovered from COVID-19.

This clone has only a few counts. The rearrangement links TRBV4-2 to TRBJ1-1; TRBD1 is a possible D gene (5 bases). CDR1 and CDR2 from the germline V gene are LGHNA and YNFKEQ. V was cut by 4 bases and J by 4 bases, with 22 bases left in between. This CDR3 comprises 17 residues. As DNA, the CDR3 is TGTGCCAGCAGCCCCCGAGACCCAACAAGGGGAGGCACTGAAGCTTTCTTT. Translation gives CASSPRDPTRGGTEAFF.

The genes are TRBV18 and TRBJ1-5; D not resolved. CDR3 size: 14 residues. Trimming took 6 bases from V and 6 from J, leaving 15 bases between them. Germline CDR1 reads KGHSH; CDR2 reads LQKENI. The CDR3 loop is CASSPGPEGQPQHF. The CDR3 coding sequence is TGTGCCAGCTCCCCTGGGCCCGAGGGTCAGCCCCAGCATTTT.

The V gene is TRBV7-9, the J gene TRBJ2-3, with D possibly TRBD2 on 5 matching bases. The length of the CDR3 is 16 residues. V was clipped by 5 bases and J by 4 bases, with 19 bases between them. Germline lookup yields CDR1 SEHNR and CDR2 FQNEAQ (reference sequence). CDR3 in amino acids: CASSQPLAPQADTQYF. DNA for the CDR3: TGTGCCAGCAGCCAACCCCTAGCCCCCCAGGCAGATACGCAGTATTTT.

This clone was detected only a few times. This rearrangement joins TRBV6-6 to TRBJ2-2; 10 positions match TRBD2. V dropped 4 bases and J dropped 3; count of bases not matched to a gene: 5. Germline loops: CDR1 MNHNY, CDR2 SVGAGI (reference sequence). The CDR3 has 16 residues. The DNA of the CDR3 is TGTGCCAGCAGTTCCAGGACTAGCGGACACACCGGGGAGCTGTTTTTT. Amino acid sequence: CASSSRTSGHTGELFF.

The V call is TRBV9, the J call TRBJ2-2; 7 positions match TRBD2. V trimming: 4 bases; J trimming: 4 bases; junction bases outside the gene matches: 13. The CDR3 runs to 17 residues. Germline CDR1 reads SGDLS; CDR2 reads YYNGEE. The CDR3 nucleotides read TGTGCCAGCAGCCCACTCTCCGGACTAGACAGCACCGGGGAGCTGTTTTTT. Amino acids: CASSPLSGLDSTGELFF.

This chain connects TRBV6-5 to TRBJ2-3; D remains ambiguous. From germline, CDR1 is MNHEY and CDR2 SVGAGI. The CDR3 loop spans 13 amino acids. CDR3 bases: TGTGCTACGATTCGCGCCAGCACAGATACGCAGTATTTT. Residues: CATIRASTDTQYF.

The chain links TRBV6-1 to TRBJ2-6, with D uncertain. V lost 3 bases and J 3 bases, leaving 6 bases between the germline ends. This CDR3 is 14 amino acids long. The germline CDR1 and CDR2 sequences are MNHNS and SASEGT. CDR3 DNA sequence: TGTGCCAGCAGTGACGTCAGTGGGGCCAACGTCCTGACTTTC. The encoded protein is CASSDVSGANVLTF.

The rearrangement links TRBV5-1 to TRBJ2-3; D is possibly TRBD2 (5 bases). The CDR3 covers 14 residues. Trimming shortened V by 0 bases and J by 4 bases, and 9 bases separated the two germline ends. Germline lookup yields CDR1 SGHRS and CDR2 YFSETQ. The CDR3 DNA follows: TGCGCCAGCAGCTTGGCTAGCTTCGCAGATACGCAGTATTTT. Its protein is CASSLASFADTQYF.

In DNA, the CDR3 is TGTGCAGAGGGCCGGCGGTTTGGTGAACTGTTTTTT. Amino acid sequence: CAEGRRFGELFF. The chain employs TRBV30 and TRBJ1-4, with unresolved D. The CDR3 has 12 amino acids. Germline lookup yields CDR1 GTSNPN and CDR2 SVGIG (reference sequence).

The J gene is TRBJ2-7, the V gene TRBV5-1; 8 nucleotides align to TRBD1. Germline-derived CDR1 and CDR2 are SGHRS and YFSETQ. This CDR3 is built from 14 residues. J gave up 2 bases and V 0 bases, and 1 base lay outside the gene matches. CDR3 in DNA: TGCGCCAGCAGCTTGGGGACAGGGCCCTACGAGCAGTACTTC. Protein product: CASSLGTGPYEQYF.

This rearrangement joins TRBV4-1 to TRBJ1-5; D gene unclear. V shed 1 base and J shed 4 bases, with 5 bases lying between them. The CDR3 has 13 amino acids. From germline, CDR1 is MGHRA and CDR2 YSYEKL. For the CDR3, the DNA is TGCGCCAGCAGCCAAGGAGGGAATCAGCCCCAGCATTTT. This gives the protein CASSQGGNQPQHF.

The chain uses TRBV7-2 and TRBJ1-1, with unresolved D. V lost 6 bases and J lost 4, with 15 bases in between. Germline V gives CDR1 SGHTA, CDR2 FQGNSA. This CDR3 spans 14 amino acids. The CDR3 here is CASSRSRVSTEAFF. The CDR3 DNA reads TGTGCCAGCAGTCGATCGCGGGTTAGCACTGAAGCTTTCTTT.

This chain joins TRBV18 and TRBJ2-2; TRBD1 might be the D (5 bases). Germline loops: CDR1 KGHSH, CDR2 LQKENI. V shed 2 bases and J shed 1 base, with 11 bases lying between them. The CDR3 runs to 16 residues. The CDR3 here is CASSPGVQGNTGELFF. CDR3 nucleotide sequence: TGTGCCAGCTCACCAGGGGTCCAGGGGAACACCGGGGAGCTGTTTTTT.

This rearrangement joins TRBV4-3 to TRBJ2-7, with 10 bases matching TRBD1. The CDR3 contains 16 residues. V lost 4 bases, J lost 4 bases, and 10 bases stayed unmatched. Germline CDR1 LGHNA, CDR2 YSLEER. DNA for the CDR3: TGCGCCAGCAGCCTAACCTCGGCGGGACAGGGGTACGAGCAGTACTTC. Translation: CASSLTSAGQGYEQYF.

V gene TRBV6-5 combines with J gene TRBJ1-2, with 8 bases matching TRBD1. J was trimmed by 4 bases and V by 10 bases; bases with no gene match: 5. This CDR3 spans 12 amino acids. CDR1 and CDR2 (germline): MNHEY, SVGAGI. The CDR3: CATDTGGYGYTF. CDR3 DNA sequence: TGTGCCACCGACACAGGGGGCTATGGCTACACCTTC.

The chain recombines TRBV12-3 or TRBV12-4 with TRBJ2-1; no definite D call. Deletions cut 7 bases from V and 15 bases from J, with 19 bases between. This CDR3 is 12 amino acids long. CDR3 DNA: TGTGCCAGCACCATTACCGGGTCCTCCCCGTTCTTC. It is translated as CASTITGSSPFF.

The CDR3 loop reads CASSVGQSFFEQYF. The CDR3 DNA sequence: TGTGCCAGCAGTGTGGGACAGTCTTTCTTTGAGCAGTACTTC. V is TRBV2 and J is TRBJ2-7; 7 bases agree with TRBD1. In germline, CDR1 is SNHLY, CDR2 FYNNEI. The CDR3 has 14 residues. J was trimmed by 7 bases and V by 4 bases; bases with no gene match: 10. The variable domain in full, completed from reference TRBV2 and TRBJ2-7, reads EPEVTQTPSHQVTQMGQEVILRCVPISNHLYFYWYRQILGQKVEFLVSFYNNEISEKSEIFDDQFSVERPDGSNFTLKIRSTKLEDSAMYFCASSVGQSFFEQYFGPGTRLTVT.

In this sample, this clone turned up once. The rearrangement links TRBV27 to TRBJ2-1; 13 bases are a match to TRBD2. This CDR3 spans 16 amino acids. V dropped 5 bases and J dropped 4; count of bases not matched to a gene: 5. The germline gives CDR1 MNHEY, CDR2 SMNVEV (reference sequence). The CDR3 DNA sequence: TGTGCCAGCAGTCCCACTAGCGGGAGGGAATACAATGAGCAGTTCTTC. Its translation: CASSPTSGREYNEQFF.

This clone came up once. The chain links TRBV5-1 to TRBJ1-2; D might be TRBD1 (6 bases). The CDR3 length is 12 residues. The V gene lost 0 bases and the J gene lost 10 bases, with 10 bases spanning the gap. In germline, CDR1 is SGHRS, CDR2 YFSETQ. For the CDR3, the DNA is TGCGCCAGCAGCTTGGAAGGGGGGGTCTACACCTTC. As protein: CASSLEGGVYTF. Looking up the rest from reference TRBV5-1 and TRBJ1-2 gives the full variable domain: KAGVTQTPRYLIKTRGQQVTLSCSPISGHRSVSWYQQTPGQGLQFLFEYFSETQRNKGNFPGRFSGRQFSNSRSEMNVSTLELGDSALYLCASSLEGGVYTFGSGTRLTVV.

As to this clone: Other DNA sequences in the sample encode the same CDR3. The chain couples TRBV19 to TRBJ1-1; 8 bases align to TRBD1. The CDR3 has 15 amino acids. Trimming cost V 1 base and J 0 bases; bases outside gene matches: 1. Germline values: CDR1 LNHDA, CDR2 SQIVND (reference sequence). The CDR3 nucleotides read TGTGCCAGTAGTATAGCAGGGGGCGTGAACACTGAAGCTTTCTTT. Amino acid sequence: CASSIAGGVNTEAFF.

The chain has TRBV29-1 and TRBJ1-2, with 9 bases that match TRBD1. V was clipped by 3 bases and J by 5 bases; unmatched bases: 7. This CDR3 is built from 14 residues. Germline values: CDR1 SQVTM, CDR2 ANQGSEA. CDR3 loop: CSVDTGGANYGYTF. The CDR3 coding sequence is TGCAGCGTTGACACAGGGGGCGCAAATTATGGCTACACCTTC. The full variable domain, its missing parts supplied by reference TRBV29-1 and TRBJ1-2, is SAVISQKPSRDICQRGTSLTIQCQVDSQVTMMFWYRQQPGQSLTLIATANQGSEATYESGFVIDKFPISRPNLTFSTLTVSNMSPEDSSIYLCSVDTGGANYGYTFGSGTRLTVV.

The V and J genes are TRBV5-1 and TRBJ2-1; D gene ambiguous. The CDR3 is 16 amino acids. Germline loops: CDR1 SGHRS, CDR2 YFSETQ. V was shortened by 3 bases and J by 7 bases, with 20 bases between the two germline ends. In nucleotides, the CDR3 is TGCGCCAGCAGCTACATGGCGGTGAAGGATGGGAATGAGCAGTTCTTC. It yields the protein CASSYMAVKDGNEQFF.

The chain is built from TRBV2 and TRBJ2-5, with D perhaps TRBD1 (5 bases). This CDR3 is built from 15 residues. The V end lost 4 bases, the J end lost 2 bases, and 14 bases lay between the germline ends. Germline-derived CDR1 and CDR2 are SNHLY and FYNNEI. CDR3: CASSARPGQQETQYF. CDR3 nucleotide sequence: TGTGCCAGCAGTGCGAGGCCAGGGCAACAAGAGACCCAGTACTTC.